This is a list of T cell receptor beta chains from one sample in a study of blood T cell repertoires in COVID-19. Repertoires were generated with immunoSEQ multiplex PCR, while TCRdb's copy carries only in-frame clones and drops some. Of about 40,000 clones listed, about 88% are singletons. Input material: peripheral blood. These receptors were obtained from a man in his fifties in a cohort sampled during active COVID-19. CDR3s include the opening cysteine and the closing phenylalanine or tryptophan. The D gene is left open where the match is weak. A row's size may be missing; if present it is once, few, many or a size class.

d_call: TRBD1
v_call: TRBV4-3
clone_size: once
j_call: TRBJ2-2
cdr3_nt: TGCGCCAGCAGCCAAGAAATACAGGGGGGTGGGGCCGGGGAGCTGTTTTTT
cdr3_aa: CASSQEIQGGGAGELFF

d_call: -
v_call: TRBV9
clone_size: -
j_call: TRBJ2-1
cdr3_nt: TGTGCCAGCAGGCCTACCTCAGAGGGCTCCTACAATGAGCAGTTCTTC
cdr3_aa: CASRPTSEGSYNEQFF

d_call: -
v_call: TRBV10-3
clone_size: -
j_call: TRBJ1-5
cdr3_nt: TGTGCCACCTCCTACGCCGATCAGCCCCAGCATTTT
cdr3_aa: CATSYADQPQHF

d_call: -
v_call: TRBV13
clone_size: -
j_call: TRBJ2-5
cdr3_nt: TGTGCCAGCAGCACGGCAGGGACCCAGTACTTC
cdr3_aa: CASSTAGTQYF

d_call: TRBD1
v_call: TRBV11-3
clone_size: once
j_call: TRBJ2-7
cdr3_nt: TGTGCCAGCAGCCCGACAGGGGGCTCCTACGAGCAGTACTTC
cdr3_aa: CASSPTGGSYEQYF

d_call: TRBD2
v_call: TRBV4-3
clone_size: -
j_call: TRBJ2-1
cdr3_nt: TGCGCCAGCAGCCATGAGACTAGCGGGGGGTATGAGCAGTTCTTC
cdr3_aa: CASSHETSGGYEQFF

d_call: -
v_call: TRBV11-2
clone_size: -
j_call: TRBJ2-5
cdr3_nt: TGTGCCAGCAGCTTCCTAACAGGAGGGGAGACCCAGTACTTC
cdr3_aa: CASSFLTGGETQYF

d_call: TRBD1
v_call: TRBV7-9
clone_size: -
j_call: TRBJ2-1
cdr3_nt: TGTGCCAGCAGCAGCCGGGACAGGAGATACAATGAGCAGTTCTTC
cdr3_aa: CASSSRDRRYNEQFF

d_call: -
v_call: TRBV5-1
clone_size: -
j_call: TRBJ2-1
cdr3_nt: TGCGCCAGCAGCCGCAGGGGATACAATGAGCAGTTCTTC
cdr3_aa: CASSRRGYNEQFF

d_call: TRBD1
v_call: TRBV27
clone_size: -
j_call: TRBJ2-1
cdr3_nt: TGTGCCAGCAGTCTACCGCCGGGACAGGGATACAATGAGCAGTTCTTC
cdr3_aa: CASSLPPGQGYNEQFF

d_call: -
v_call: TRBV6-4
clone_size: -
j_call: TRBJ2-3
cdr3_nt: TGTGCCAGCAGTGCAAGCCCTGGAGCGGGCGGCACAGATACGCAGTATTTT
cdr3_aa: CASSASPGAGGTDTQYF

d_call: -
v_call: TRBV13
clone_size: -
j_call: TRBJ2-1
cdr3_nt: TGTGCCAGCAGCCTCTGGGGGGACTACAATGAGCAGTTCTTC
cdr3_aa: CASSLWGDYNEQFF

d_call: TRBD1
v_call: TRBV4-1
clone_size: -
j_call: TRBJ1-2
cdr3_nt: TGCGCCAGCAGCCAAGATGGGGGGACAGACGGCTACACCTTC
cdr3_aa: CASSQDGGTDGYTF

d_call: TRBD1
v_call: TRBV9
clone_size: -
j_call: TRBJ1-2
cdr3_nt: TGTGCCAGCGCAGGGGGGAACTATGGCTACACCTTC
cdr3_aa: CASAGGNYGYTF

d_call: -
v_call: TRBV25-1
clone_size: -
j_call: TRBJ2-2
cdr3_nt: TGTGCCAGCAGTGAGTCTTGGGAGCTGTTTTTT
cdr3_aa: CASSESWELFF

d_call: TRBD1
v_call: TRBV7-9
clone_size: once
j_call: TRBJ1-2
cdr3_nt: TGTGCCAGCAGCTTAACGAGACAGGGCGGTTCTAACTATGGCTACACCTTC
cdr3_aa: CASSLTRQGGSNYGYTF